This TCR beta chain emerged from a study of control samples from healthy donors and cancer patients. The CDR3 covers 17 residues. The V and J ends lost 0 bases and 7 bases respectively, with 20 bases between them. CDR1 is LGHNA, CDR2 YNFKEQ, per germline. TCRdb's table, derived via immunoSEQ multiplex PCR, lists solely in-frame clones and lacks some. Counted here are 60,000 to 100,000 clones, about 89% occurring once; the ten biggest clones make up 5.5% to 7.5%. This clone has only a few counts. Material: blood. This clonotype was obtained from a man aged 45-60 years in good health. This sequence joins TRBV4-2 and TRBJ2-3, with D perhaps TRBD2 (5 bases). The CDR3 protein is CASSQDGAELAGNTQYF. Here the CDR3 DNA reads TGTGCCAGCAGCCAAGATGGAGCGGAGCTAGCCGGGAATACGCAGTATTTT.